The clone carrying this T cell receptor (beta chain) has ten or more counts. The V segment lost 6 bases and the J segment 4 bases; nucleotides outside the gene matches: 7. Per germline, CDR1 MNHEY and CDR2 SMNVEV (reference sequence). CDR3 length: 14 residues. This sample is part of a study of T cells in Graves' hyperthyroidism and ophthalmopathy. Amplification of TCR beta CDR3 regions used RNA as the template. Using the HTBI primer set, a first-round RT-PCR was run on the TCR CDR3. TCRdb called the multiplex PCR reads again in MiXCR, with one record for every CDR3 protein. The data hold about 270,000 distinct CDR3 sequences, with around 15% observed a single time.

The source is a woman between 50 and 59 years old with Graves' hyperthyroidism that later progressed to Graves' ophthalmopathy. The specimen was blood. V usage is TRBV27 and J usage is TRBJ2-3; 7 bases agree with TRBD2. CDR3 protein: CASRPGLSADTQYF. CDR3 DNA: TGTGCCAGCAGGCCGGGACTATCGGCAGATACGCAGTATTTT.